Shown below are 2 T cell receptor beta chains from a single sample sequenced in a study of T cell responses to AZD1222 COVID-19 vaccine. Sequencing was performed with immunoSEQ multiplex PCR; in TCRdb, only in-frame clones are kept and a portion is missing. The sample gives some 120,000 clones, 85% to 90% of which show up once; around 3% is in the top ten. The sample consisted of peripheral blood, taken 28 days after the second AZD1222 dose. Receptor source: an adult who received the AZD1222 COVID-19 vaccine.

The rearrangement uses TRBV9 and TRBJ1-2; D gene unclear. Trimming removed 4 bases at V and 1 base at J, with 17 bases between. Germline V lookup: CDR1 SGDLS, CDR2 YYNGEE. The CDR3 sequence is 16 residues long. CDR3 region: CASSPRGGMFNYGYTF. In DNA form, the CDR3 reads TGTGCCAGCAGCCCTCGGGGAGGAATGTTTAACTATGGCTACACCTTC.

The rearrangement uses TRBV28 and TRBJ1-2; D call uncertain. The germline V gene encodes CDR1 MDHEN and CDR2 SYDVKM. The ends were cut back, 6 bases at V and 8 bases at J, with 16 bases in the middle. The CDR3 is 13 amino acids. CDR3 sequence reads: CASSQDPSYGYTF. CDR3 nucleotide sequence: TGTGCCAGCAGCCAGGACCCTTCCTACGGCTACACCTTC.